This TCR beta chain was sequenced in a study of T cells after yellow fever vaccination. UMIs were added to TCR cDNA along with a universal primer site when it was made by 5'RACE template switching. TCRdb passed the 5' RACE reads through MiXCR, listing each CDR3 protein once. The table shows about 350,000 distinct CDR3 sequences, with more than 9% occurring only once. V lost 4 bases to trimming and J lost 6 bases; unmatched junction nucleotides: 16. CDR1 is SGDLS and CDR2 is YYNGEE in the germline V gene. The CDR3 consists of 16 residues. Broader study findings: Abundant contaminating clonotypes from the bulk population could appear in FACS-sorted repertoires.

Worth noting for this clonotype: The antigen is undetermined.

This sample comprised PBMCs, obtained on the day of the first yellow fever vaccination. This TCR derives from a man between 18 and 35 years old who received the YFV17D yellow fever vaccine. This sequence joins TRBV9 and TRBJ2-7, with 7 bases matching TRBD1. The CDR3: CASSLLSAGGLSEQYF. CDR3 nucleotide sequence: TGTGCCAGCAGCTTACTTAGTGCAGGGGGTCTTAGCGAGCAGTACTTC.